The clone carrying this T cell receptor beta chain was seen a handful of times. Its target is unknown. The sample is drawn from a study of T-cell memory formation after mild COVID-19. Across the whole study: Each donor largely had its own TCR clusters.

V shed 3 bases and J shed 8 bases, with 20 bases lying between them. Looked up from germline, CDR1 is SGDLS and CDR2 is YYNGEE. This CDR3 is 15 amino acids long. Study-wide results and limits: A second wave expanding day 15 to 37 was CD4+-biased; contracting clones were balanced.

From 5'RACE with constant-segment primers came TCR alpha and TCR beta cDNA libraries that carried sample barcodes and UMIs. One entry per CDR3 protein results from TCRdb running MiXCR on the 5' RACE reads. The sample lists 400,000 to 500,000 distinct CDR3 sequences; about 24% were seen once. This TCR was recovered from an adult woman who had mild COVID-19 (a few samples of this study predate the infection). Cell type and time point are not known. The chain links TRBV9 to TRBJ1-2; D is unresolved. What was sequenced was PBMCs or a T cell subset sorted from them (not recorded which). CDR3 coding DNA: TGTGCCAGCAGCGAAGATAACAGCGGAGGTAGCGGCTACACCTTC. Its protein product is CASSEDNSGGSGYTF.